Listed below are T cell receptor beta chains from one sample, sequenced in a study of molecular identifiers for immune sequencing clone quantification. TCRdb processed the PCR reads anew with MiXCR; each CDR3 protein has one entry. The sample lists more than 70,000 distinct CDR3 sequences, over 20% occurring once. The specimen was naive CD8+ T cells from blood, with Jurkat cell RNA spiked in. The receptors were gathered from a human donor in good health. Some libraries in this study had Jurkat cell RNA spiked in. Both conserved end residues are part of each CDR3. The order of the fields is clone size, CDR3 length, J gene, V gene, D gene, CDR3 protein, CDR3 DNA. The D gene is left open where the match is weak. A clone size is listed for some rows: how often the clone was seen (once, few, many), or a class if it is expanded.

size: many; length: 13; J: TRBJ2-5; V: TRBV7-6; D: -; CDR3: CASSFGARSPQYF; DNA: TGTGCCAGCAGCTTCGGGGCTCGATCGCCCCAGTACTTC
size: many; length: 12; J: TRBJ2-7; V: TRBV24-1; D: -; CDR3: CATSDAGYEQYF; DNA: TGTGCCACCAGTGACGCGGGGTACGAGCAGTACTTC
size: many; length: 17; J: TRBJ2-3; V: TRBV7-9; D: -; CDR3: CASSPSAGTSASGTQYF; DNA: TGTGCCAGCAGCCCCTCCGCCGGAACTAGTGCGTCCGGTACGCAGTATTTT
size: many; length: 15; J: TRBJ1-1; V: TRBV7-8; D: -; CDR3: CASSAGQRAHTEAFF; DNA: TGTGCCAGCAGCGCCGGACAGCGAGCCCACACTGAAGCTTTCTTT
size: -; length: 14; J: TRBJ2-7; V: TRBV13; D: TRBD1; CDR3: CASSSRDRVYEQYF; DNA: TGTGCCAGCAGCTCTCGGGACAGGGTCTACGAGCAGTACTTC
size: many; length: 13; J: TRBJ1-2; V: TRBV5-4; D: -; CDR3: CASTDSGDYGYTF; DNA: TGTGCCAGCACCGACAGTGGTGACTATGGCTACACCTTC
size: many; length: 13; J: TRBJ2-7; V: TRBV5-1; D: -; CDR3: CASSLAGSHEQYF; DNA: TGCGCCAGCAGCTTGGCGGGCAGCCACGAGCAGTACTTC
size: many; length: 12; J: TRBJ1-1; V: TRBV7-6; D: -; CDR3: CASSSRQTEAFF; DNA: TGTGCCAGCAGCTCCCGACAGACTGAAGCTTTCTTT
size: many; length: 15; J: TRBJ2-3; V: TRBV5-1; D: TRBD2; CDR3: CASSSPGGSKDTQYF; DNA: TGCGCCAGCAGCTCACCGGGGGGAAGTAAAGATACGCAGTATTTT
size: few; length: 16; J: TRBJ1-1; V: TRBV7-3; D: TRBD1; CDR3: CASSWTGGGGNTEAFF; DNA: TGTGCCAGCAGCTGGACAGGGGGCGGAGGGAACACTGAAGCTTTCTTT
size: -; length: 13; J: TRBJ2-5; V: TRBV10-3; D: -; CDR3: CAISDGGEETQYF; DNA: TGTGCCATCAGTGATGGTGGAGAGGAGACCCAGTACTTC
size: many; length: 15; J: TRBJ1-5; V: TRBV6-2/TRBV6-3; D: -; CDR3: CASRTTDSANQPQHF; DNA: TGTGCCAGCAGGACTACGGACAGTGCGAATCAGCCCCAGCATTTT
size: many; length: 14; J: TRBJ2-3; V: TRBV3-1; D: -; CDR3: CASSQVGVTDTQYF; DNA: TGTGCCAGCAGCCAAGTGGGGGTTACAGATACGCAGTATTTT
size: -; length: 13; J: TRBJ1-2; V: TRBV13; D: -; CDR3: CASRPRIYYGYTF; DNA: TGTGCCAGCAGACCTAGAATTTACTATGGCTACACCTTC
size: -; length: 15; J: TRBJ2-3; V: TRBV7-2; D: TRBD1; CDR3: CASSHRDRATDTQYF; DNA: TGTGCCAGCAGCCACCGGGACAGGGCCACAGATACGCAGTATTTT
size: many; length: 13; J: TRBJ2-7; V: TRBV20-1; D: -; CDR3: CSARTGGGYEQYF; DNA: TGCAGTGCTAGAACCGGCGGAGGGTACGAGCAGTACTTC
size: few; length: 13; J: TRBJ2-5; V: TRBV4-1; D: -; CDR3: CASSPVWGETQYF; DNA: TGCGCCAGCAGCCCGGTTTGGGGGGAGACCCAGTACTTC
size: -; length: 13; J: TRBJ2-7; V: TRBV20-1; D: -; CDR3: CSARAGISYEQYF; DNA: TGCAGTGCTAGAGCGGGCATATCCTACGAGCAGTACTTC
size: many; length: 13; J: TRBJ2-3; V: TRBV24-1; D: -; CDR3: CATSDLRTDTQYF; DNA: TGTGCCACCAGTGACTTAAGGACAGATACGCAGTATTTT
size: many; length: 16; J: TRBJ2-3; V: TRBV7-9; D: TRBD1; CDR3: CASIPADRVLDDTQYF; DNA: TGTGCCAGCATCCCGGCTGACAGGGTTTTAGATGATACGCAGTATTTT
size: few; length: 13; J: TRBJ2-2; V: TRBV27; D: -; CDR3: CVSQVFNTGELFF; DNA: TGTGTCAGTCAGGTCTTTAACACCGGGGAGCTGTTTTTT
size: -; length: 17; J: TRBJ2-1; V: TRBV28; D: TRBD1; CDR3: CASSTIGTGSSYNEQFF; DNA: TGTGCCAGCAGCACAATAGGGACAGGAAGCTCCTACAATGAGCAGTTCTTC
size: many; length: 13; J: TRBJ2-7; V: TRBV20-1; D: -; CDR3: CSAREPGIYEQYF; DNA: TGCAGTGCTAGAGAACCAGGGATCTACGAGCAGTACTTC
size: few; length: 16; J: TRBJ2-7; V: TRBV6-2/TRBV6-3; D: TRBD2; CDR3: CASSSTSSGRTTEQYF; DNA: TGTGCCAGCAGTTCCACCTCTAGCGGGAGGACCACCGAGCAGTACTTC
size: -; length: 16; J: TRBJ2-5; V: TRBV3-1; D: TRBD2; CDR3: CASSLGTSSYQETQYF; DNA: TGTGCCAGCAGCCTCGGGACTAGCAGCTATCAAGAGACCCAGTACTTC
size: many; length: 15; J: TRBJ2-7; V: TRBV5-1; D: -; CDR3: CASSLVYGFSYEQYF; DNA: TGCGCCAGCAGCTTGGTTTATGGCTTCTCCTACGAGCAGTACTTC
size: -; length: 15; J: TRBJ1-2; V: TRBV6-5; D: -; CDR3: CASSYGPDSNYGYTF; DNA: TGTGCCAGCAGTTACGGGCCCGACAGTAACTATGGCTACACCTTC
size: -; length: 15; J: TRBJ2-1; V: TRBV12-5; D: -; CDR3: CASGLDNPSYNEQFF; DNA: TGTGCTAGTGGTTTGGACAACCCCTCCTACAATGAGCAGTTCTTC
size: many; length: 15; J: TRBJ2-1; V: TRBV30; D: -; CDR3: CAWSVLAGRYNEQFF; DNA: TGTGCCTGGAGTGTACTTGCGGGGAGATACAATGAGCAGTTCTTC
size: -; length: 14; J: TRBJ1-4; V: TRBV7-9; D: -; CDR3: CASSPGWTVEKLFF; DNA: TGTGCCAGCAGCCCGGGATGGACGGTTGAAAAACTGTTTTTT
size: -; length: 13; J: TRBJ2-7; V: TRBV5-3; D: -; CDR3: CASSFQGGDEQYF; DNA: TGTGCCAGCAGCTTCCAGGGGGGAGACGAGCAGTACTTC
size: many; length: 12; J: TRBJ2-2; V: TRBV12-3/TRBV12-4; D: -; CDR3: CASSFGDGELFF; DNA: TGTGCCAGCAGTTTCGGGGACGGGGAGCTGTTTTTT
size: many; length: 15; J: TRBJ2-2; V: TRBV7-9; D: -; CDR3: CASSGRQVSTGELFF; DNA: TGTGCCAGCAGCGGTCGACAGGTTAGCACCGGGGAGCTGTTTTTT
size: many; length: 19; J: TRBJ1-5; V: TRBV6-1; D: -; CDR3: CASTHPKDSTQFGNQPQHF; DNA: TGTGCCAGCACCCACCCGAAGGACTCTACCCAATTCGGCAATCAGCCCCAGCATTTT
size: few; length: 15; J: TRBJ2-5; V: TRBV4-1; D: -; CDR3: CASSQEWTAQETQYF; DNA: TGCGCCAGCAGCCAAGAGTGGACAGCTCAAGAGACCCAGTACTTC
size: many; length: 13; J: TRBJ1-1; V: TRBV6-5; D: -; CDR3: CASREGRYTEAFF; DNA: TGTGCCAGCAGGGAGGGGAGGTACACTGAAGCTTTCTTT
size: many; length: 14; J: TRBJ2-5; V: TRBV14; D: -; CDR3: CASSRRTEQETQYF; DNA: TGTGCCAGCAGCCGAAGGACAGAACAAGAGACCCAGTACTTC
size: many; length: 16; J: TRBJ2-3; V: TRBV4-3; D: TRBD2; CDR3: CASSQLLAGVTDTQYF; DNA: TGCGCCAGCAGCCAATTACTAGCGGGAGTCACAGATACGCAGTATTTT
size: many; length: 14; J: TRBJ2-2; V: TRBV29-1; D: TRBD2; CDR3: CSVSLAVNTGELFF; DNA: TGCAGCGTTTCTCTAGCGGTGAACACCGGGGAGCTGTTTTTT
size: many; length: 14; J: TRBJ2-7; V: TRBV24-1; D: -; CDR3: CATSARPLGGEQYF; DNA: TGTGCCACCAGTGCCCGACCTTTGGGAGGCGAGCAGTACTTC
size: -; length: 15; J: TRBJ1-2; V: TRBV9; D: -; CDR3: CASGVSPMTDYGYTF; DNA: TGTGCCAGCGGCGTATCTCCAATGACCGACTATGGCTACACCTTC
size: -; length: 15; J: TRBJ1-1; V: TRBV21-1; D: -; CDR3: CASSKRGKFGTEAFF; DNA: TGTGCCAGCAGCAAACGGGGGAAATTCGGCACTGAAGCTTTCTTT